Presented here are 22 T cell receptor beta chains from one specimen sequenced in a study of control samples from healthy donors and cancer patients. Using immunoSEQ multiplex PCR, the repertoire was profiled, and TCRdb retains in-frame clones only, with some absent. The top ten clones hold about 9% of a sample with over 110,000 clones, 75% to 90% of them seen once. The specimen was blood. The receptors derive from a woman younger than 45 in good health.

In DNA, the CDR3 is TGTGCCAGCAAGGTCGTTGGAGGATCACCCCTCCACTTT. It specifies CASKVVGGSPLHF. This chain uses TRBV12-3 or TRBV12-4 with TRBJ1-6, with D hard to call. V was trimmed by 7 bases and J by 10 bases, leaving 14 bases between them. The CDR3 loop spans 13 amino acids.

The chain uses TRBV2 and TRBJ1-6; D gene ambiguous. Germline V lookup: CDR1 SNHLY, CDR2 FYNNEI. V lost 4 bases and J 5 bases, leaving 12 bases between the germline ends. The length of the CDR3 is 15 residues. CDR3 amino acids: CASSVASSDNSPLHF. The CDR3, as DNA: TGTGCCAGCAGTGTGGCAAGCTCTGATAATTCACCCCTCCACTTT.

The chain recombines TRBV5-4 with TRBJ1-4, with a possible D match to TRBD1 (5 bases). Germline CDR1 SGHNT, CDR2 YYREEE (reference sequence). The CDR3 contains 12 residues. Trimming removed 4 bases from V and 8 bases from J, with 9 bases in between. CDR3 sequence reads: CASSPEGEKLFF. CDR3 DNA sequence: TGTGCCAGCAGCCCGGAGGGGGAAAAACTGTTTTTT.

The chain carries TRBV10-2 and TRBJ1-2; D remains unclear. Looked up from germline, CDR1 is WSHSY and CDR2 is SAAADI. Between the trimmed V and J ends, which lost 3 bases and 3 bases, there was a span of 8 bases. The CDR3 covers 13 residues. CDR3 nucleotides: TGCGCCAGCAGTGAAGACGGTTACTATGGCTACACCTTC. Protein sequence: CASSEDGYYGYTF.

The V call is TRBV3-1 (or the pseudogene TRBV3-2), the J call TRBJ1-4, with D hard to call. Germline loops: CDR1 LGHDT, CDR2 YNNKEL (reference sequence). This CDR3 comprises 14 residues. V dropped 3 bases and J dropped 8 bases, with 13 bases sitting between them. The CDR3 DNA follows: TGTGCCAGCAGCCAGGGCCGAAAAGGAGAAAAACTGTTTTTT. The encoded protein is CASSQGRKGEKLFF.

This chain links TRBV29-1 with TRBJ2-7; possibly TRBD2 for D (5 bases). Germline V gene data show CDR1 as SQVTM and CDR2 as ANQGSEA. The CDR3 length is 11 residues. V lost 4 bases, J lost 7 bases, and 11 bases lay in between. The CDR3 region has the DNA TGCAGCGTTGGAGGGAGAGGGGAGCAGTACTTC. It specifies CSVGGRGEQYF.

The chain couples TRBV3-1 (or the pseudogene TRBV3-2) to TRBJ1-1; 7 bases align to TRBD1. With 3 bases clipped from V and 1 base from J, the junction kept 5 bases outside the gene matches. The CDR3 is made up of 15 amino acids. Germline V gene lookup returns CDR1 LGHDT and CDR2 YNNKEL (reference sequence). The CDR3 is CASSQWGQTNTEAFF. The CDR3 DNA reads as TGTGCCAGCAGCCAGTGGGGACAGACGAACACTGAAGCTTTCTTT.

The chain couples TRBV5-4 to TRBJ2-1, with 7 nucleotides matching TRBD2. Germline-derived CDR1 and CDR2 are SGHNT and YYREEE (reference sequence). V lost 2 bases to trimming and J lost 8 bases; unmatched junction nucleotides: 7. CDR3 length: 14 amino acids. Here the CDR3 DNA reads TGTGCCAGCAGCTTTGGCGGGAGCCGCTATGAGCAGTTCTTC. Translation gives CASSFGGSRYEQFF.

The chain couples TRBV20-1 to TRBJ2-5; D gene unclear. CDR3 length: 11 residues. Germline lookup yields CDR1 DFQATT and CDR2 SNEGSKA (reference sequence). The V gene lost 4 bases and the J gene lost 3 bases, with 6 bases spanning the gap. CDR3 in DNA: TGCAGTGCTATGGGTAAAGAGACCCAGTACTTC. Amino acids: CSAMGKETQYF.

The rearrangement joins TRBV7-8 to TRBJ1-5; no clear D. CDR1 is SGHVS and CDR2 is FQNEAQ in the germline V gene. V was pared by 4 bases and J by 5 bases, with 9 bases between. This CDR3 has 13 amino acids. The CDR3 protein is CASSYDLDQPQHF. Here the CDR3 DNA reads TGTGCCAGCAGCTACGACCTTGATCAGCCCCAGCATTTT.

The chain couples TRBV25-1 to TRBJ2-3; maybe TRBD1 (6 bases). The V gene's germline CDR1 is MGHDK and CDR2 SYGVNS. Trimming shortened V by 2 bases and J by 1 base, and 10 bases separated the two germline ends. The CDR3 sequence is 15 residues long. CDR3 coding DNA: TGTGCCAGCAGTGAAAGTCAGGGGCGCACAGATACGCAGTATTTT. This sequence encodes CASSESQGRTDTQYF.

The CDR3 region has the DNA TGTGCCTGGGGCGTCAGGGGGAACACTGAAGCTTTCTTT. Amino acids: CAWGVRGNTEAFF. The chain carries TRBV30 and TRBJ1-1; maybe TRBD1 (6 bases). This CDR3 has 13 residues. Germline CDR1 and CDR2: GTSNPN and SVGIG (reference sequence). Deletions cut 5 bases from V and 1 base from J, with 11 bases between.

This chain connects TRBV23-1 to TRBJ2-1; unclear D gene. TRBV23-1 is an ORF, and what it does is uncertain. Trimming took 8 bases from V and 9 from J, leaving 17 bases between them. The CDR3 sequence is 13 residues long. This CDR3 reads CASPKVEMGEQFF. The CDR3 nucleotides are TGCGCCAGCCCTAAGGTGGAAATGGGTGAGCAGTTCTTC.

This rearrangement joins TRBV6-5 to TRBJ2-3; 7 bases map to TRBD2. J lost 2 bases, V lost 7 bases, and 3 bases had no gene match. Germline CDR1 is MNHEY and CDR2 is SVGAGI. The CDR3 sequence is 13 residues long. The CDR3 here is CASTLAATDTQYF. In DNA, the CDR3 is TGTGCCAGCACCCTAGCGGCCACAGATACGCAGTATTTT.

The CDR3 nucleotides read TGTGCCAGCAGTGAATCGGGGGTTACGCAGTATTTT. This codes for CASSESGVTQYF. The chain has TRBV2 and TRBJ2-3, with D possibly being TRBD2 (6 bases). CDR3 length equals 12 residues. Trimming removed 2 bases from V and 8 bases from J, with 8 bases in between. From germline, CDR1 is SNHLY and CDR2 FYNNEI.

The rearrangement uses TRBV7-3 and TRBJ1-3; tentatively, D is TRBD1 (5 bases). This CDR3 has 15 amino acids. Trimming left V 0 bases short and J 0 bases short, with 6 bases between. CDR1 is SGHTA and CDR2 is FQGTGA in the germline V gene. CDR3 in amino acids: CASSLTGTSGNTIYF. In nucleotides, the CDR3 is TGTGCCAGCAGCTTAACGGGGACCTCTGGAAACACCATATATTTT.

A word on this clone: The sample holds other DNA sequences that translate to the same CDR3. The chain uses TRBV9 and TRBJ2-2, with D possibly TRBD2 on 6 matching bases. This CDR3 region has 16 residues. Germline V lookup: CDR1 SGDLS, CDR2 YYNGEE. Trimming left V 0 bases short and J 2 bases short, with 11 bases between. The CDR3 region is CASSVVIGSNTGELFF. The CDR3 DNA reads as TGTGCCAGCAGCGTAGTAATCGGGAGCAACACCGGGGAGCTGTTTTTT.

The chain is built from TRBV11-2 and TRBJ2-7; D is ambiguous. Deletions cut 2 bases from V and 2 bases from J, with 13 bases between. The length of the CDR3 is 15 residues. The germline V gene has CDR1 SGHAT and CDR2 FQNNGV. CDR3 residues: CASSLQTAEAYEQYF. The CDR3 DNA reads as TGTGCCAGCAGCTTACAGACCGCCGAGGCCTACGAGCAGTACTTC.

V gene TRBV20-1 combines with J gene TRBJ1-2; D gene uncertain. This CDR3 has 11 residues. Trimming left V 4 bases short and J 5 bases short, with 8 bases between. Germline V gene sequence: CDR1 DFQATT, CDR2 SNEGSKA (reference sequence). In DNA, the CDR3 is TGCAGTGCTACCCAGACATATGGCTACACCTTC. Its translation is CSATQTYGYTF.

The V and J genes are TRBV27 and TRBJ1-1, with TRBD1 as a possible D gene (6 bases). Trimming removed 2 bases at V and 1 base at J, with 11 bases between. The germline V gene encodes CDR1 MNHEY and CDR2 SMNVEV (reference sequence). The CDR3 covers 15 residues. CDR3 sequence (DNA): TGTGCCAGCAGTTTAGGTCACAGGGCGAACACTGAAGCTTTCTTT. This gives the protein CASSLGHRANTEAFF.

V usage is TRBV6-5 and J usage is TRBJ2-3; 7 positions match TRBD1. J lost 2 bases, V lost 5 bases, and 7 bases had no gene match. This CDR3 spans 15 amino acids. The germline V gene encodes CDR1 MNHEY and CDR2 SVGAGI. CDR3 amino acids: CASSPGQRNTDTQYF. CDR3 DNA sequence: TGTGCCAGCAGTCCGGGACAGCGAAACACAGATACGCAGTATTTT.

This clone was seen a few times. The chain is built from TRBV6-1 and TRBJ2-1; TRBD2 agrees at 7 bases. The trim removed 2 bases at V and 8 bases at J, leaving 9 bases unmatched. Germline lookup yields CDR1 MNHNS and CDR2 SASEGT. The CDR3 consists of 15 residues. For the CDR3, the DNA is TGTGCCAGCAGTGAACGGCAAGCGGGATACGATGAGCAGTTCTTC. Translated: CASSERQAGYDEQFF.